These T cell receptor beta chains were read from a single sample in a study of cytomegalovirus exposure and HLA in healthy donors. TCRdb's copy holds only in-frame clones and misses some; the assay was immunoSEQ multiplex PCR. The sample has about 140,000 clones; just under 85% are singletons. The material sequenced was PBMCs. The receptors originated from a woman younger than 45 in good health and CMV-seronegative. Both conserved end residues are part of each CDR3. D genes are given only for firm matches. Some rows have no size entry. The others give once, few or many, or a class for an expanded clone.

j_call d_call clone_size cdr3_length v_call cdr3_nt cdr3_aa
TRBJ1-6 TRBD1 few 13 TRBV2 TGTGCCAGCGGGACAGGGGGGAATTCACCCCTCCACTTT CASGTGGNSPLHF
TRBJ1-2 - - 14 TRBV18 TGTGCCAGCTCACCAGCGCAAGCTAACTATGGCTACACCTTC CASSPAQANYGYTF
TRBJ1-2 - - 15 TRBV13 TGTGCCAGCAGCCCCAGAGGGGGAGGGTTTTTAGGCTACACCTTC CASSPRGGGFLGYTF
TRBJ2-5 TRBD2 - 15 TRBV30 TGTGCCTGGAAGCCCAGGCTAGCGGGGGGGAAGACCCAGTACTTC CAWKPRLAGGKTQYF
TRBJ2-3 - - 12 TRBV18 TGTGCCAGCTCACCCCGAGCGGATACGCAGTATTTT CASSPRADTQYF
TRBJ2-1 - - 12 TRBV7-6 TGTGCCAGCAGCTTTGGCAGTAATGAGCAGTTCTTC CASSFGSNEQFF
TRBJ1-2 - - 12 TRBV6-1 TGTGCCAGCAGGGGGGGGCTCAGAGGCTACACCTTC CASRGGLRGYTF
TRBJ2-3 TRBD2 few 16 TRBV5-1 TGCGCCAGCAGATTTTCTCGCGGGGGTAGCACAGATACGCAGTATTTT CASRFSRGGSTDTQYF
TRBJ1-4 TRBD1 - 13 TRBV29-1 TGCAGCGGACAGGGTCCAACTAATGAAAAACTGTTTTTT CSGQGPTNEKLFF
TRBJ1-2 TRBD1 few 11 TRBV10-3 TGTGCCATCAGCCAGGGGGATGGCTACACCTTC CAISQGDGYTF
TRBJ2-5 TRBD2 - 16 TRBV7-2 TGTGCCAGCAGCCTTTGGGTTAGCGGGGGGGCCGCGACCCAGTACTTC CASSLWVSGGAATQYF
TRBJ1-1 - - 13 TRBV27 TGTGCCAGCAGCCCACTTTCGAACACTGAAGCTTTCTTT CASSPLSNTEAFF
TRBJ2-2 TRBD2 - 14 TRBV19 TGTGCCAGTACGGCGGGGGGGCCGGCCGGGGAGCTGTTTTTT CASTAGGPAGELFF
TRBJ1-2 TRBD1 - 14 TRBV5-8 TGTGCCAGCAGCCGGGACAGGGCCTCGTGGGGCTACACCTTC CASSRDRASWGYTF
TRBJ2-2 TRBD1 - 14 TRBV6-6 TGTGCCAGCAACAATCCAGGGGGTGGCGGGGAGCTGTTTTTT CASNNPGGGGELFF
TRBJ1-1 - medium-sized 14 TRBV15 TGTGCCACCAGTCAGGACTTTGGGAACACTGAAGCTTTCTTT CATSQDFGNTEAFF
TRBJ2-7 TRBD1 - 14 TRBV7-2 TGTGCCAGCAGCTCACCAGGGGGCATCTACGAGCAGTACTTC CASSSPGGIYEQYF
TRBJ2-3 - - 17 TRBV25-1 TGTGCCAGCAGTCCTTGGACAGGGCGGGGGAGCACAGATACGCAGTATTTT CASSPWTGRGSTDTQYF
TRBJ1-1 - - 13 TRBV7-6 TGTGCCAGCAGCTTAGGCGGGGGCACTGAAGCTTTCTTT CASSLGGGTEAFF
TRBJ1-1 - few 12 TRBV30 TGTGCCTGGAGTTTAATGAACACTGAAGCTTTCTTT CAWSLMNTEAFF
TRBJ1-1 TRBD1 - 13 TRBV5-1 TGCGCCAGCAGCTTACAGGGGGACACTGAAGCTTTCTTT CASSLQGDTEAFF
TRBJ2-3 - - 14 TRBV5-1 TGCGCCAGCGGTACAGGGAATGTAAGAGATACGCAGTATTTT CASGTGNVRDTQYF
TRBJ2-7 - - 14 TRBV5-6 TGTGCCAGCAGCCCCCGGGGACAACCTTACGAGCAGTACTTC CASSPRGQPYEQYF
TRBJ1-2 - - 14 TRBV6-5 TGTGCCAGCAGTTACTCGGCAGGGCTCTATGGCTACACCTTC CASSYSAGLYGYTF
TRBJ2-1 TRBD2 - 17 TRBV28 TGTGCCAGCAGTTCCCCCGGGTCTAGCGGGGGTAAGAATGAGCAGTTCTTC CASSSPGSSGGKNEQFF
TRBJ1-6 TRBD1 - 15 TRBV5-1 TGCGCCAGCAGCCAAAGGGACAGGGGGAATTCACCCCTCCACTTT CASSQRDRGNSPLHF
TRBJ1-2 - - 11 TRBV20-1 TGCAGTGCTAGGGGAGGATTCGGCTACACCTTC CSARGGFGYTF
TRBJ1-2 - - 13 TRBV4-1 TGCGCCAGCAGCCAAACAGGAAAGTATGGCTACACCTTC CASSQTGKYGYTF
TRBJ2-3 TRBD2 - 14 TRBV7-2 TGTGCCAGCGACCGGGGGGGCAGGGCAGATACGCAGTATTTT CASDRGGRADTQYF
TRBJ2-5 TRBD2 - 17 TRBV7-8 TGTGCCAGCAGCACCGGTTTAACTAGCGCTGGAGGGGAGACCCAGTACTTC CASSTGLTSAGGETQYF
TRBJ1-2 - - 14 TRBV7-2 TGTGCCAGCAGCTTAGTACGGGGGGTGGGGGGCTACACCTTC CASSLVRGVGGYTF
TRBJ1-1 TRBD1 once 16 TRBV12-5 TGTGCTAGTGGTTTGTTCAGGGGGCTGGGGAACACTGAAGCTTTCTTT CASGLFRGLGNTEAFF
TRBJ1-3 - once 15 TRBV18 TGTGCCAGCTCACCCTTTACAGGGTCAGGAAACACCATATATTTT CASSPFTGSGNTIYF
TRBJ1-6 TRBD1 few 14 TRBV6-5 TGTGCCAGCAGTTACCAGGGGGCAGGGTCACCCCTCCACTTT CASSYQGAGSPLHF
TRBJ2-7 TRBD2 - 13 TRBV5-5 TGTGCCAGCAGCCAAGCGGGGCGTAACGAGCAGTACTTC CASSQAGRNEQYF
TRBJ1-5 - - 15 TRBV7-8 TGTGCCAGCAGCTTAGGCGAAGTAAACCATCAGCCCCAGCATTTT CASSLGEVNHQPQHF
TRBJ2-2 TRBD1 - 15 TRBV5-8 TGTGCCAGCAGCCCCGACAGGGGGCATGCCGGGGAGCTGTTTTTT CASSPDRGHAGELFF
TRBJ1-2 TRBD1 - 17 TRBV5-1 TGCGCCAGCAGCTTGACTCCCTGGGACAGTGGGGACTATGGCTACACCTTC CASSLTPWDSGDYGYTF
TRBJ1-6 - - 16 TRBV30 TGTGCCTGGAGTTTAGGGGTCCCCTTTTATAATTCACCCCTCCACTTT CAWSLGVPFYNSPLHF
TRBJ2-6 - - 14 TRBV5-4 TGTGCCAGCAGCTTTAACTCTGGGGCCAACGTCCTGACTTTC CASSFNSGANVLTF
TRBJ1-2 - few 14 TRBV7-2 TGTGCCAGCAGCTTAGTAGATCGGGTGGGTGGCTACACCTTC CASSLVDRVGGYTF
TRBJ1-5 - - 14 TRBV6-5 TGTGCCAGCAGCCCCCGACAGATGAATCAGCCCCAGCATTTT CASSPRQMNQPQHF
TRBJ2-1 - once 14 TRBV28 TGTGCCAGCAGTTTAGGGGGGGCCGCAGATGAGCAGTTCTTC CASSLGGAADEQFF
TRBJ2-1 TRBD2 - 16 TRBV6-5 TGTGCCAGCAGTTACACCACTAGCGGGGGGGCTTATGAGCAGTTCTTC CASSYTTSGGAYEQFF
TRBJ2-1 TRBD2 - 14 TRBV7-9 TGTGCCAGCAGCTTAGCTAGCGGGGGCGATGAGCAGTTCTTC CASSLASGGDEQFF
TRBJ2-7 - - 13 TRBV27 TGTGCCAGCAGTTCACTTAGCTACTACGAGCAGTACTTC CASSSLSYYEQYF
TRBJ1-1 - - 16 TRBV5-1 TGCGCCAGCAGCATGGCCCCGGGGGGCGTTAGCACTGAAGCTTTCTTT CASSMAPGGVSTEAFF
TRBJ2-7 TRBD1 - 15 TRBV5-1 TGCGCCAGCAGCATTTTAGGACAGGGGGCCTACGAGCAGTACTTC CASSILGQGAYEQYF
TRBJ1-5 - - 14 TRBV4-2 TGTGCCAGCAGCCAAGAGGCGGGGTATCAGCCCCAGCATTTT CASSQEAGYQPQHF
TRBJ1-2 TRBD1 few 14 TRBV11-3 TGTGCCAGCAGCTTGAACAGGGGCCTGGGTGGCTACACCTTC CASSLNRGLGGYTF
TRBJ1-3 - - 15 TRBV7-6 TGTGCCAGCAGCTGGACACAATCCTCTGGAAACACCATATATTTT CASSWTQSSGNTIYF
TRBJ2-2 TRBD2 - 17 TRBV10-3 TGTGCCATCAGTGTAGCTAGCGGGGGGCCGTACACCGGGGAGCTGTTTTTT CAISVASGGPYTGELFF
TRBJ2-2 TRBD1 - 16 TRBV5-1 TGCGCCAGCAGCTTAATGGGGACAGCTAACACCGGGGAGCTGTTTTTT CASSLMGTANTGELFF
TRBJ1-1 - - 11 TRBV25-1 TGTGCCAGCACGGGGAACACTGAAGCTTTCTTT CASTGNTEAFF
TRBJ1-2 - - 12 TRBV6-5 TGTGCCAGCAGTTACGGAGACGGAGCCTACACCTTC CASSYGDGAYTF
TRBJ1-4 - once 15 TRBV4-1 TGCGCCAGCAGCCAGGCCGGGACAACTAATGAAAAACTGTTTTTT CASSQAGTTNEKLFF
TRBJ2-6 - once 17 TRBV19 TGTGCCAGTAGTATAGGTCAGGCCCGGACTGGGGCCAACGTCCTGACTTTC CASSIGQARTGANVLTF
TRBJ2-3 - - 16 TRBV4-3 TGCGCCAGCAGCCAAGTCTGGCGGGGGCCTGGGGATACGCAGTATTTT CASSQVWRGPGDTQYF
TRBJ1-1 - - 13 TRBV30 TGTGCCCGAAGGGGGGGGACGAACACTGAAGCTTTCTTT CARRGGTNTEAFF